The 29 T cell receptor beta chains reported below all come from one sample, sequenced in a study of radiotherapy plus CTLA-4 blockade in lung cancer. Generated by immunoSEQ multiplex PCR, the TCRdb table keeps only in-frame clones and is missing some. The sample contains some 100,000 clones, just under 80% of which appear only once. Sequencing was performed on peripheral blood, taken from a patient treated with radiotherapy plus ipilimumab. The receptor set was obtained from a human donor with non-small cell lung cancer who had a partial response to radiotherapy plus ipilimumab.

This clone showed up just a few times. This chain joins TRBV5-1 and TRBJ2-3; TRBD2 aligns across 7 bases. Germline CDR1 and CDR2: SGHRS and YFSETQ. The CDR3 consists of 13 residues. Trimming cost V 4 bases and J 2 bases; bases outside gene matches: 1. CDR3 bases: TGCGCCAGCAGCAGGGACTACACAGATACGCAGTATTTT. It codes for CASSRDYTDTQYF.

The V and J genes are TRBV5-8 and TRBJ2-7, with TRBD1 matching over 7 bases. The germline V gene has CDR1 SGHTS and CDR2 YDEGEE. The ends lost 5 bases at V and 3 bases at J; junction bases unmatched: 2. CDR3 size: 12 residues. The CDR3 nucleotides are TGTGCCAGCAGGAGGGACAGCTACGAGCAGTACTTC. Translated: CASRRDSYEQYF.

This clone was counted between two and nine times. This sequence joins TRBV6-1 and TRBJ1-4; 8 positions match TRBD1. Trimming at V came to 6 bases and at J to 8 bases, leaving 8 bases not matched to a gene. This CDR3 has 14 residues. Per the germline V gene, CDR1 is MNHNS and CDR2 is SASEGT. The CDR3 DNA reads TGTGCCAGCAGAACCACAGGGGGTCGAGAAAAACTGTTTTTT. Amino acid sequence: CASRTTGGREKLFF.

In its sample, this clone was seen a few times. V gene TRBV29-1 combines with J gene TRBJ1-1; D not certain. Germline-derived CDR1 and CDR2 are SQVTM and ANQGSEA. V was clipped by 4 bases and J by 6 bases, with 12 bases between them. CDR3 length equals 12 residues. The CDR3 coding sequence is TGCAGCGTTGGTACGGGGAGGCCTGAAGCTTTCTTT. This encodes CSVGTGRPEAFF.

The chain carries TRBV19 and TRBJ2-2; 8 bases are shared with TRBD1. The CDR3 runs 15 residues. Unmatched junction bases numbered 6, after V lost 5 bases and J lost 4 bases. Per the germline V gene, CDR1 is LNHDA and CDR2 is SQIVND (reference sequence). The CDR3 loop reads CASSPWTGSTGELFF. In DNA, the CDR3 is TGTGCCAGTAGTCCCTGGACAGGGTCCACCGGGGAGCTGTTTTTT.

This clone came up once. The J gene is TRBJ2-7, the V gene TRBV11-2; 7 bases align to TRBD2. The CDR3 runs 16 residues. Germline V gene lookup returns CDR1 SGHAT and CDR2 FQNNGV. V lost 0 bases and J lost 2; bases outside the gene matches: 7. The CDR3 bases are TGTGCCAGCAGCTTAGAGCGCCTAGCGGCAACCTACGAGCAGTACGTC. Protein: CASSLERLAATYEQYV.

The genes are TRBV6-5 and TRBJ2-3, with D possibly being TRBD2 (6 bases). V was cut by 6 bases and J by 4 bases, with 17 bases left in between. The CDR3 spans 15 residues. The V gene's germline CDR1 is MNHEY and CDR2 SVGAGI. CDR3 residues: CASRLYSGGADTQYF. The DNA for the CDR3 is TGTGCCAGCAGGTTGTATAGCGGAGGCGCAGATACGCAGTATTTT.

In DNA, the CDR3 is TGTGCCAGCAGCCACGGTTACGAGCAGTACTTC. Translating gives CASSHGYEQYF. The chain uses TRBV4-2 and TRBJ2-7; no reliable D call. The V end lost 3 bases, the J end lost 4 bases, and 4 bases lay between the germline ends. The CDR3 is 11 residues long. Germline V CDR1 and CDR2: LGHNA, YNFKEQ.

The V and J genes are TRBV14 and TRBJ1-4, with unresolved D. This CDR3 has 18 residues. Germline values: CDR1 SGHDN, CDR2 FVKESK. The V end was cut by 2 bases, the J end by 0 bases, with 16 bases between. The CDR3 protein is CASSQLARFNPTNEKLFF. CDR3 nucleotides: TGTGCCAGCAGCCAACTAGCCCGGTTCAACCCAACTAATGAAAAACTGTTTTTT.

J is TRBJ2-2 and V is TRBV2; 8 bases line up with TRBD2. The germline V gene encodes CDR1 SNHLY and CDR2 FYNNEI. With V trimmed by 7 bases and J by 1 base, 2 bases remained unmatched. The CDR3 contains 14 residues. The DNA of the CDR3 is TGTGCCAGCACCGCGGGAGGGAACACCGGGGAGCTGTTTTTT. It specifies CASTAGGNTGELFF.

There are a few counts of this clone. Other DNA sequences in the same sample also yield this CDR3. The V gene is TRBV6-1, the J gene TRBJ1-6, with D perhaps TRBD1 (5 bases). V was cut by 1 base and J by 0 bases, with 10 bases left in between. There are 17 residues in the CDR3. Germline CDR1 is MNHNS and CDR2 is SASEGT. The CDR3 bases are TGTGCCAGCAGTGAAGTGGGGGGTAGCTCCTATAATTCACCCCTCCACTTT. It yields the protein CASSEVGGSSYNSPLHF.

V and J are TRBV6-1 and TRBJ2-1; 9 positions match TRBD1. The V segment lost 4 bases and the J segment 0 bases; nucleotides outside the gene matches: 7. The CDR3 length is 17 residues. Germline CDR1 is MNHNS and CDR2 is SASEGT. The CDR3 DNA reads as TGTGCCAGCAGTGCCAGGGGGACAGGGAGCTCCTACAATGAGCAGTTCTTC. Protein: CASSARGTGSSYNEQFF.

This clone was seen only a few times. CDR3 in DNA: TGTGCCACCAGCAGAGGGACTGGGTACGAGCAGTACGTC. It translates to CATSRGTGYEQYV. This chain connects TRBV15 to TRBJ2-7; D might be TRBD2 (5 bases). CDR1 and CDR2 (germline): LNHNV, YYDKDF (reference sequence). V was pared by 1 base and J by 4 bases, with 8 bases between. This CDR3 is built from 13 residues.

This clone has just one count. V gene TRBV19 combines with J gene TRBJ2-7; D is possibly TRBD2 (6 bases). The CDR3 has 13 amino acids. The germline gives CDR1 LNHDA, CDR2 SQIVND (reference sequence). Trimming stripped 9 bases from V and 0 bases from J, with 12 bases between. The DNA for the CDR3 is TGTGCCAGGTACCGGGACTCCTCCTACGAGCAGTACGTC. Translating gives CARYRDSSYEQYV.

This clone was seen a few times. V usage is TRBV18 and J usage is TRBJ1-1; D is ambiguous. There are 14 residues in the CDR3. Germline CDR1 reads KGHSH; CDR2 reads LQKENI. Trimming cost V 6 bases and J 3 bases, with 14 bases left between them. In nucleotides, the CDR3 is TGTGCCAGCTCGCCCTCGAGTTTTGACACTGAAGCTTTCTTT. Its translation: CASSPSSFDTEAFF. Based on the CDR3 plus reference TRBV18 and TRBJ1-1, the full variable domain is NAGVMQNPRHLVRRRGQEARLRCSPMKGHSHVYWYRQLPEEGLKFMVYLQKENIIDESGMPKERFSAEFPKEGPSILRIQQVVRGDSAAYFCASSPSSFDTEAFFGQGTRLTVV.

A few counts support this clone. The J gene is TRBJ1-5, the V gene TRBV7-2; D is unclear. Trimming pared 1 base from V and 6 bases from J, leaving 10 bases between. The CDR3 covers 14 residues. The V gene's germline CDR1 is SGHTA and CDR2 FQGNSA. CDR3 nucleotides: TGTGCCAGCAGCTTAGTCCCGGGTACTCAGCCCCAGCATTTT. Its translation: CASSLVPGTQPQHF. The full variable domain, rest sourced from reference TRBV7-2 and TRBJ1-5, is GAGVSQSPSNKVTEKGKDVELRCDPISGHTALYWYRQSLGQGLEFLIYFQGNSAPDKSGLPSDRFSAERTGGSVSTLTIQRTQQEDSAVYLCASSLVPGTQPQHFGDGTRLSIL.

The genes are TRBV28 and TRBJ1-3; weak D call: TRBD1 (6 bases). The V end was cut by 4 bases, the J end by 8 bases, with 18 bases between. The CDR3 spans 15 residues. The germline V gene has CDR1 MDHEN and CDR2 SYDVKM. CDR3 residues: CASSSSTGWGHTIYF. In DNA form, the CDR3 reads TGTGCCAGCAGTTCCTCTACCGGTTGGGGGCACACCATATATTTT. Variable domain in full (rest from reference TRBV28 and TRBJ1-3): DVKVTQSSRYLVKRTGEKVFLECVQDMDHENMFWYRQDPGLGLRLIYFSYDVKMKEKGDIPEGYSVSREKKERFSLILESASTNQTSMYLCASSSSTGWGHTIYFGEGSWLTVV.

J is TRBJ2-3 and V is TRBV7-2; perhaps TRBD2 as D (6 bases). CDR3 length equals 15 residues. Per germline, CDR1 SGHTA and CDR2 FQGNSA. V lost 3 bases, J lost 0 bases, and 10 bases lay in between. CDR3 amino acids: CASSFQAGSTDTQYF. The DNA for the CDR3 is TGTGCCAGCAGCTTTCAGGCGGGAAGCACAGATACGCAGTATTTT. The full variable domain, rest sourced from reference TRBV7-2 and TRBJ2-3, is GAGVSQSPSNKVTEKGKDVELRCDPISGHTALYWYRQSLGQGLEFLIYFQGNSAPDKSGLPSDRFSAERTGGSVSTLTIQRTQQEDSAVYLCASSFQAGSTDTQYFGPGTRLTVL.

The chain couples TRBV7-9 to TRBJ1-1; D is unresolved. Germline-derived CDR1 and CDR2 are SEHNR and FQNEAQ (reference sequence). V lost 5 bases to trimming and J lost 0 bases, with 4 bases between them. The CDR3 runs to 12 residues. CDR3 amino acids: CASSPMNTEAFF. The CDR3 DNA sequence: TGTGCCAGCAGCCCAATGAACACTGAAGCTTTCTTT.

The sample holds many counts of this clone. V is TRBV11-2 and J is TRBJ2-1, with D perhaps TRBD2 (5 bases). V was pared by 6 bases and J by 0 bases, with 12 bases between. CDR1 and CDR2 from the germline V gene are SGHAT and FQNNGV. The CDR3 is made up of 15 amino acids. This chain's CDR3 is CASRDGRGSYNEQFF. For the CDR3, the DNA is TGTGCCAGCAGGGACGGCCGGGGCTCCTACAATGAGCAGTTCTTC.

The rearrangement joins TRBV28 to TRBJ2-2; 8 bases are a match to TRBD1. V lost 6 bases, J lost 4 bases, and 4 bases stayed unmatched. CDR1 and CDR2 from the germline V gene are MDHEN and SYDVKM. The CDR3 consists of 14 residues. CDR3 nucleotides: TGTGCCAGCAGGACAGGGGCTTCCACCGGGGAGCTGTTTTTT. Translating gives CASRTGASTGELFF.

In this sample, this clone turned up once. This chain links TRBV7-2 with TRBJ1-2, with D maybe TRBD1 (6 bases). V lost 5 bases and J 8 bases, leaving 21 bases between the germline ends. The CDR3 extends over 15 amino acids. The V gene's germline CDR1 is SGHTA and CDR2 FQGNSA. CDR3 in amino acids: CASSHPGGLAKGYTF. The CDR3 DNA follows: TGTGCCAGCAGCCACCCGGGGGGGCTGGCTAAGGGCTACACCTTC.

The rearrangement uses TRBV6-5 and TRBJ2-7, with TRBD1 identical over 8 bases. Germline CDR1 and CDR2: MNHEY and SVGAGI. Trimming cost V 6 bases and J 3 bases; bases outside gene matches: 10. There are 15 residues in the CDR3. The CDR3 DNA sequence: TGTGCCAGCAGACCCGGGACAGGTCGTCTCTACGAGCAGTACGTC. Its translation: CASRPGTGRLYEQYV.

V usage is TRBV28 and J usage is TRBJ2-7, with 8 bases matching TRBD2. V lost 7 bases, J lost 3 bases, and 14 bases stayed unmatched. CDR3 size: 16 residues. The V gene's germline CDR1 is MDHEN and CDR2 SYDVKM. CDR3 in amino acids: CASNKGGGRSLYEQYF. In DNA form, the CDR3 reads TGTGCCAGCAACAAGGGCGGGGGGCGATCCCTCTACGAGCAGTACTTC.

This chain links TRBV2 with TRBJ1-5; 7 bases match TRBD1. Germline assignment: CDR1 SNHLY and CDR2 FYNNEI. With 4 bases clipped from V and 6 bases from J, the junction kept 9 bases outside the gene matches. The length of the CDR3 is 15 residues. Here the CDR3 reads CASSADSGGGQPQHF. As DNA, the CDR3 is TGTGCCAGCAGTGCGGACTCAGGGGGAGGTCAGCCCCAGCATTTT. The complete variable domain, with remaining parts taken from reference TRBV2 and TRBJ1-5, reads EPEVTQTPSHQVTQMGQEVILRCVPISNHLYFYWYRQILGQKVEFLVSFYNNEISEKSEIFDDQFSVERPDGSNFTLKIRSTKLEDSAMYFCASSADSGGGQPQHFGDGTRLSIL.

This chain joins TRBV5-6 and TRBJ1-1; 7 bases are a match to TRBD1. Germline V gives CDR1 SGHDT, CDR2 YYEEEE. Trimming cost V 6 bases and J 1 base; bases outside gene matches: 6. This CDR3 contains 14 residues. CDR3 sequence: CASIRTGKNTEAFF. In DNA, the CDR3 is TGTGCCAGCATCCGGACAGGCAAGAACACTGAAGCTTTCTTT.

This chain joins TRBV28 and TRBJ1-2; 11 bases align to TRBD1. The trim removed 6 bases at V and 5 bases at J, leaving 11 bases unmatched. Germline V gene lookup returns CDR1 MDHEN and CDR2 SYDVKM. The CDR3 has 16 amino acids. Here the CDR3 DNA reads TGTGCCAGCAGGGGGGACAGGGGGTGGGATTCGTATGGCTACACCTTC. It codes for CASRGDRGWDSYGYTF.

The V call is TRBV11-2, the J call TRBJ2-1; 7 bases agree with TRBD2. The CDR3 runs to 17 residues. CDR1 SGHAT and CDR2 FQNNGV come from the germline V gene. V was pared by 5 bases and J by 2 bases, with 12 bases of the junction left unmatched. The DNA of the CDR3 is TGTGCCAGCAGCCCCCGCTTGTCGGGAGGCACCTACAATGAGCAGTTCTTC. It yields the protein CASSPRLSGGTYNEQFF.

J is TRBJ2-7 and V is TRBV28, with a tentative D call TRBD2 (6 bases). CDR1 and CDR2 from the germline V gene are MDHEN and SYDVKM. V was trimmed by 6 bases and J by 2 bases, leaving 14 bases between them. This CDR3 has 14 amino acids. The CDR3 protein is CASSSRRVPYEQYV. CDR3 coding DNA: TGTGCCAGCAGCTCCAGGAGGGTCCCCTACGAGCAGTACGTC.